Relative to its sample, the clone carrying this TCR beta chain is medium-sized. Its cognate antigen is unknown. The sample is drawn from a study of long-term antiretroviral therapy in people with HIV. Study as a whole: The earliest samples predate the 2015 immediate-ART recommendation by about a decade. The study, taken as a whole, reports: With ART, diversity went up but was still lower than in transplant donor controls.

With 4 bases clipped from V and 6 bases from J, the junction kept 10 bases outside the gene matches. This CDR3 comprises 16 residues. The germline V gene has CDR1 SEHNR and CDR2 FQNEAQ (reference sequence). Version v3.0 of the immunoSEQ assay ran at survey level. TCRdb keeps only in-frame clones here, not all; method: immunoSEQ multiplex PCR. This table has some 16,000 clones, 70% to 85% appearing once. The sample consisted of unsorted PBMCs, taken 2.1 years after starting antiretroviral therapy. The V call is TRBV7-9, the J call TRBJ2-1; 9 bases map to TRBD1. The sequence came from a man in his forties with HIV. DNA for the CDR3: TGTGCCAGCAGCTCCTCCTTGGACAGGGGATTCAATGAGCAGTTCTTC. This translates into CASSSSLDRGFNEQFF. The variable domain in full, with the rest retrieved from reference TRBV7-9 and TRBJ2-1, is DTGVSQNPRHKITKRGQNVTFRCDPISEHNRLYWYRQTLGQGPEFLTYFQNEAQLEKSRLLSDRFSAERPKGSFSTLEIQRTEQGDSAMYLCASSSSLDRGFNEQFFGPGTRLTVL.